This TCR beta chain was sequenced during a study of cytomegalovirus exposure and HLA in healthy donors (TCRdb year 2017). Describing the broader study: An earlier analysis of approximately 640 of the donors reported about 290 Gb of sequence data and 117 million unique TCR beta sequences from about 179 million T cells. Rather than drawing on any new phenotypic data, the later analysis identified candidate immune exposures from TCR beta sequences and the way those sequences occurred across donors. Both class I and class II loci were covered by HLA typing, at four-digit resolution. Every repertoire in the discovery cohort had been generated on one and the same sequencing platform. Genome-wide SNP genotypes for about three fifths of the roughly 670 donors were used in a later genetic analysis, which treated that subset as a discovery cohort. Among 300 to 500 genotyped donors of the cohort, an average of approximately 220,000 unique TCR beta nucleotide sequences was sequenced per donor, of which approximately 19% were non-productive. In a later analysis, previously published TCR beta repertoires from hundreds of donors were re-analyzed and high-resolution HLA genotyping was added so that TCR occurrence patterns could be studied. The genetic ancestry cluster associated with self-reported Caucasian donors included 80% to 90% of the roughly 360 genotyped donors. Typing coverage differed by locus: A, B, C, DRB1 and DQB1 were typed in roughly 629-630 donors, DQA1 in 500 to 550, DPA1 in around 600, and DPB1 in 472. Donor age, sex, ethnicity and CMV serostatus were compiled alongside the repertoire data. To predict cytomegalovirus infection status, the study combined high-throughput TCR immunosequencing, statistical association of individual TCRs with disease status, and machine learning. Using immunosequencing, the study profiled T cell repertoires from 500 to 800 subjects and related those repertoires to cytomegalovirus serostatus. The study aimed to test whether cataloging public T cell receptors could reveal signatures of past pathogen exposure. In an earlier analysis of 587 of the donors, high-throughput TCR beta sequencing was used to judge whether each TCR beta V gene segment behaved as functional or pseudogenic. Four to six DR-DQ haplotypes were handled as single units for association and clustering, since linkage in the cohort was strong. An early release covering roughly 640 HLA-typed donors comprised around 300 gigabases of sequencing data and 85 million or so unique TCR sequences. A separate validation cohort of roughly 130 different subjects was used in addition to the approximately 700-subject first cohort.

The library was prepared using the immunoSEQ multiplex PCR assay. The multiplex PCR relied on a mix of 60 forward primers for TCR Vbeta segments and 13 reverse primers for TCR Jbeta segments. The CDR3 region of rearranged TCR beta genes was amplified from genomic DNA with a multiplex PCR assay. The amplified TCR beta libraries were sequenced on the Illumina HiSeq System as 87-base-pair reads. In the authors' own workflow: In a later analysis, 70 million to 95 million unique TCR beta chains were counted across the roughly 610 repertoires, and approximately 9.9 million of these chains were shared by at least two donors. A nearest-neighbor algorithm error-corrected the raw reads and collapsed the reads into unique sequences, merging closely related sequences to remove PCR and sequencing errors. V, D and J gene segments were assigned by aligning CDR3 sequences to IMGT reference sequences. For a sequence to be retained, a match of at least six nucleotides to both a V gene segment and a J gene segment was required. A rearrangement counted as productive if the CDR3 had no stop codons and remained in frame with V and J, and every other rearrangement counted as non-productive. CDR3 was defined by IMGT convention, running from the second conserved V-encoded cysteine to the conserved J-encoded phenylalanine. The earlier analysis of about 570 of the donors excluded any sequence lacking an unambiguous match to a single V gene segment. An earlier analysis of over 450 of the donors classified V segments as functional when productive rearrangements were above 56.7% and as segregating when the standard deviation between donors was above 5%. To diagnose cytomegalovirus status from the catalog of TCR beta chain sequences, a statistical classification framework was built. V and J gene assignment, in a later analysis, came from comparing TCR nucleotide sequences with IMGT/GENE-DB human TR gene sequences. Using the TCRdist pipeline, a later analysis assigned CDR3 sequences along with most-parsimonious VDJ recombination scenarios. In a later analysis, each TCR beta chain was defined by its CDR3 amino acid sequence together with its V-gene family, and reads lacking a unique V-gene family were excluded. A later analysis removed roughly 590 highly shared, low-generation-probability nucleotide sequences to deal with suspected cross-contamination and a sequencing artifact. In a later analysis, a clonal expansion index for each public chain was calculated from normalized within-repertoire ranks of inferred template counts. Generation probabilities in a later analysis came from a VDJ recombination model fitted to out-of-frame rearrangements, and those results were checked against IGoR. In a later analysis, hypergeometric tests were used to score TCR-TCR, TCR-HLA and TCR-CMV co-occurrence, with a repertoire-size bias correction applied to TCR pairs. To estimate false discovery rates, a later analysis permuted the HLA or CMV assignments 20 times. In a later analysis, co-occurring TCRs were grouped using DBSCAN, with TCRdist sequence similarity added in when clustering inside HLA-allele-positive subsets. Repertoires with fewer than 30,000 or more than 120,000 public chains were left out of co-occurrence clustering, as were five repertoires with anomalous nucleotide sharing. In TCRdb, the immuneACCESS table is reduced to in-frame sequences with V and J assigned. These tables do not hold every clone; where another copy was compared, an unresolved V gene accounts for under half, and the others remain unexplained. The V and J calls and clone size were taken over from that table, and D and trimming were inferred from the DNA. The table for this sample lists 80,000 to 100,000 clones; over 70% of them were counted only once. Roughly 7.3% of the sample goes to the ten largest clones.

Turning to this clone: Its antigen remains unidentified. The record has no base qualities; no much larger clone is one base away.

Inclusive of the bounding cysteine and phenylalanine, the CDR3 is 12 residues long. Of the read, only the CDR3 DNA is kept; its 36 bases are in frame from base 1. V and J lose 5 bases and 5 bases, and a span of 6 bases separates them. CDR1 and CDR2, looked up from the germline V gene (reference sequence), are LNHDA and SQIVND. In total, approximately 690 healthy bone marrow donors made up the cohort. Cohort members were all nominally healthy when sampled, although unrecorded immune exposures were likely present. The donor tested CMV seropositive and was one of the 289 seropositive cohort members. A peripheral blood sample was collected from each donor, and TCR beta sequencing was performed on peripheral blood mononuclear cells. Genomic DNA was extracted from the blood cell samples with the Qiagen DNeasy Blood Extraction Kit. Broad study findings and their caveats: In a later analysis, several top co-occurrence clusters were reported to appear linked to parvovirus B19, influenza, CMV and Epstein-Barr virus. Some IMGT-functional V segments, including TRBV6-2 and TRBV6-3, could not be distinguished by the 87-base-pair reads and were therefore excluded. The classifier was reported to diagnose cytomegalovirus status with high specificity and sensitivity in both the original cohort and the validation cohort. Compared with equally common non-associated chains, HLA-associated TCR beta chains in a later analysis were more clonally expanded and had lower generation probabilities. A group of highly shared sequence variants was considered likely to be a technical artifact of the sequencing pipeline. According to a later genetic analysis, donors in an Asian-associated ancestry cluster had fewer N-insertions in productive TCRs than the roughly 670-donor mean. In an earlier analysis of approximately 590 of the donors, most TCR beta V segments appeared in productive rearrangements about 90% or about 30% of the time, broadly matching IMGT annotations. Presence/absence analyses assumed roughly uniform sequencing depth across donors, an assumption that may not hold. Because HLA typing was missing for some donors at each locus, association tests included only the typed subset. A later analysis found that most CMV-associated TCR beta chains appeared HLA-restricted, with HLA associations seemingly driven largely by CMV exposure. According to a later analysis, TCR association rates differed among HLA loci, with DRB1 alleles showing the most associated TCRs and HLA-C alleles showing the fewest. The authors suggested that the approach could potentially be extended to other disease states and immunological phenotypes. The only immune exposure information available for the cohort was CMV serostatus. The cohort was sequenced for TCR beta chains only, and without alpha or paired-chain data the features that could be detected were limited. Most TCR sequences were observed very rarely across donors, whereas some public TCRs were present in many individuals. The study listed approximately 160 TCR beta chains as associated with cytomegalovirus. When HLA alleles, especially DR and DQ, strongly co-occurred, attributing TCR associations to individual alleles was difficult. At a false discovery rate of 0.05, a later analysis linked 16,951 TCR beta sequences to specific HLA alleles. In a later genetic analysis, a missense DCLRE1C variant was associated with V-gene and J-gene trimming of TCR beta chains, and the association was replicated in an independent cohort. The earlier analysis of about 600 of the donors excluded approximately 15 rarely observed V segments, including chromosome 9 orphons, because counts were too low. A few of the identified cytomegalovirus-associated TCR beta chains were confirmed in vitro to be specific for cytomegalovirus antigens. A further reported finding was that TCR beta sequences accurately predicted the HLA-A and HLA-B alleles for most subjects in the first cohort. Correlated functional status among segregating V segments might be attributable to linkage disequilibrium, but an unknown experimental factor could not be ruled out.

The sequencing input was PBMCs. The origin of this receptor is a man aged 45-65 years in good health and CMV-seropositive. This chain joins TRBV19 to TRBJ2-2; a weak D assignment points to TRBD2 (6 bases agree). The CDR3 reads as follows: CASSAGTGELFF. In nucleotide form, the sequence is TGTGCCAGTAGTGCGGGAACCGGGGAGCTGTTTTTT.